A single sample gave rise to the 27 T cell receptor beta chains below, sequenced in a study of T cells in Graves' hyperthyroidism and ophthalmopathy. Researchers amplified the TCR beta CDR3 regions from RNA transcripts. First-round RT-PCR with HTBI primers amplified the TCR CDR3 region. Via MiXCR, TCRdb re-called the multiplex PCR reads, giving one row per CDR3 protein. The repertoire holds 400,000 to 500,000 distinct CDR3 sequences, about 15% seen once, with around 17% in the top ten. Sequences were obtained from blood. These receptors were collected from a woman younger than 30 with Graves' hyperthyroidism.

This clonotype came up many times. This chain uses TRBV29-1 with TRBJ1-4; D might be TRBD1 (6 bases). Germline CDR1 reads SQVTM; CDR2 reads ANQGSEA. V lost 4 bases and J lost 5, with 14 bases in between. This CDR3 is built from 14 residues. The CDR3 DNA reads as TGCAGCGTTGCTGAGGACAGACTGAATGAAAAACTGTTTTTT. Translation: CSVAEDRLNEKLFF.

This clonotype was found a few times. The rearrangement links TRBV19 to TRBJ2-3; 12 positions match TRBD2. The CDR3 has 18 residues. V shed 3 bases, J shed 6 bases, and the junction held 13 bases outside the gene matches. The germline V gene encodes CDR1 LNHDA and CDR2 SQIVND (reference sequence). In nucleotides, the CDR3 is TGTGCCAGTAGTATGGCCGTTACTAGCGGGAGGTTTGGGGATACGCAGTATTTT. Protein sequence: CASSMAVTSGRFGDTQYF.

CDR3 coding DNA: TGCGCCAGCAGAGGGAATGGTGGGAACTATGGCTACACCTTC. This translates into CASRGNGGNYGYTF. This chain uses TRBV5-1 with TRBJ1-2; no definite D call. CDR1 is SGHRS and CDR2 is YFSETQ in the germline V gene. Trimming removed 5 bases from V and 2 bases from J, with 13 bases in between. The CDR3 contains 14 residues.

This clonotype was recorded many times. This rearrangement joins TRBV12-3 or TRBV12-4 to TRBJ2-1; D remains unclear. The V end was cut by 2 bases, the J end by 2 bases, with 13 bases between. The CDR3 is 16 residues long. CDR3 protein: CASSLSGLSPYNEQFF. DNA of the CDR3: TGTGCCAGCAGTTTATCTGGGCTTAGCCCCTACAATGAGCAGTTCTTC.

The chain couples TRBV3-1 to TRBJ1-6, with 8 positions matching TRBD1. The CDR3 consists of 15 residues. Unmatched junction bases numbered 0, after V lost 3 bases and J lost 2 bases. Per the germline V gene, CDR1 is LGHDT and CDR2 is YNNKEL (reference sequence). The CDR3 loop reads CASSQDRAYNSPLHF. The DNA of the CDR3 is TGTGCCAGCAGCCAGGACAGGGCCTATAATTCACCCCTCCACTTT.

At least ten counts were recorded for this clonotype. This chain links TRBV14 with TRBJ1-1, with 7 bases that match TRBD1. CDR3 length: 15 amino acids. CDR1 is SGHDN and CDR2 is FVKESK in the germline V gene. The J segment lost 6 bases and the V segment lost 2 bases, leaving 9 bases of the junction unmatched. DNA for the CDR3: TGTGCCAGCAGCCAAAACGCACAGGGGACCGCTGAAGCTTTCTTT. This gives the protein CASSQNAQGTAEAFF. Full variable domain (outside the CDR3, taken from reference TRBV14 and TRBJ1-1): EAGVTQFPSHSVIEKGQTVTLRCDPISGHDNLYWYRRVMGKEIKFLLHFVKESKQDESGMPNNRFLAERTGGTYSTLKVQPAELEDSGVYFCASSQNAQGTAEAFFGQGTRLTVV.

The rearrangement links TRBV4-1 to TRBJ2-7; no reliable D call. V gave up 1 base and J gave up 0 bases, with 10 bases separating them. The CDR3 length is 15 residues. Germline values: CDR1 MGHRA, CDR2 YSYEKL. CDR3 DNA sequence: TGCGCCAGCAGCCAAGGACTCGATAGCTCCTACGAGCAGTACGTC. This gives the protein CASSQGLDSSYEQYV.

The rearrangement uses TRBV12-5 and TRBJ2-1, with a tentative D call TRBD1 (6 bases). Per germline, CDR1 LGHNT and CDR2 FRNRAP. V was shortened by 5 bases and J by 0 bases, with 20 bases between the two germline ends. The CDR3 covers 18 residues. CDR3 in DNA: TGTGCTAGTGGTCCCCTCGGGCGACAGGTTTGCTCCTACAATGAGCAGTTCTTC. It yields the protein CASGPLGRQVCSYNEQFF. The full variable domain, its missing parts supplied by reference TRBV12-5 and TRBJ2-1, is DARVTQTPRHKVTEMGQEVTMRCQPILGHNTVFWYRQTMMQGLELLAYFRNRAPLDDSGMPKDRFSAEMPDATLATLKIQPSEPRDSAVYFCASGPLGRQVCSYNEQFFGPGTRLTVL.

This clonotype was counted ten times or more. V is TRBV7-3 and J is TRBJ2-3; 10 bases align to TRBD2. There are 15 residues in the CDR3. Germline values: CDR1 SGHTA, CDR2 FQGTGA. Trimming removed 3 bases from V and 8 bases from J; junction bases left unmatched: 8. In nucleotides, the CDR3 is TGTGCCAGCAGCTTGCTAGCGGGAGAGGGTGGTACGCAGTATTTT. Amino acids: CASSLLAGEGGTQYF.

To note about this clonotype: This may arise from a read error, as a much more abundant clone is one base away. The rearrangement uses TRBV12-3 or TRBV12-4 and TRBJ1-2; 11 nucleotides align to TRBD1. This CDR3 spans 16 amino acids. V gave up 6 bases and J gave up 7 bases; unmatched junction bases: 13. CDR3 nucleotide sequence: TGTGCCAGCAGAGAAGGGACAGGGGGATCTAGTGTTGGCTACACCTTC. Its translation: CASREGTGGSSVGYTF.

This clonotype was found once. A much larger clone lies a single base off, so this may be a read error. The chain has TRBV18 and TRBJ1-3; D unclear. The CDR3 is made up of 15 amino acids. From germline, CDR1 is KGHSH and CDR2 LQKENI. CDR3 protein: CASSPERSSGNTTYF. The DNA of the CDR3 is TGTGCCAGCTCACCGGAGCGGAGCTCTGGAAACACCACATATTTT. The variable domain in full, completed from reference TRBV18 and TRBJ1-3, reads NAGVMQNPRHLVRRRGQEARLRCSPMKGHSHVYWYRQLPEEGLKFMVYLQKENIIDESGMPKERFSAEFPKEGPSILRIQQVVRGDSAAYFCASSPERSSGNTTYFGEGSWLTVV.

This clonotype was seen repeatedly, ten times or more. The chain employs TRBV5-1 and TRBJ2-2; tentatively, D is TRBD1 or TRBD2 (5 bases each). Germline-derived CDR1 and CDR2 are SGHRS and YFSETQ. The CDR3 has 15 amino acids. V was trimmed by 2 bases and J by 4 bases, leaving 12 bases between them. This CDR3 is CASSFTGTSTGELFF. CDR3 sequence (DNA): TGCGCCAGCAGCTTTACCGGGACGAGCACCGGGGAGCTGTTTTTT.

This clonotype was observed at least ten times. This chain connects TRBV27 to TRBJ2-5, with 16 nucleotides matching TRBD2. CDR3 length: 16 amino acids. Germline V gives CDR1 MNHEY, CDR2 SMNVEV (reference sequence). J lost 6 bases, V lost 6 bases, and 7 bases had no gene match. CDR3 sequence (DNA): TGTGCCAGCAGGGGACTAGCGGGAGGGCCTAGGAAGACCCAGTACTTC. Its translation is CASRGLAGGPRKTQYF.

The rearrangement links TRBV24-1 to TRBJ2-1; 10 bases match TRBD2. Germline lookup yields CDR1 KGHDR and CDR2 SFDVKD. The CDR3 sequence is 14 residues long. Germline trimming cut 12 bases from V and 4 bases from J; bases unmatched to any gene: 8. The chain's CDR3 is CAVEREGGYNEQFF. The CDR3 nucleotides read TGTGCCGTCGAGCGGGAGGGCGGATACAATGAGCAGTTCTTC.

This clonotype has a handful of counts. The chain uses TRBV30 and TRBJ1-4, with D possibly TRBD1 on 6 matching bases. This CDR3 spans 16 amino acids. The V end lost 1 base, the J end lost 8 bases, and 20 bases lay between the germline ends. CDR1 and CDR2 from the germline V gene are GTSNPN and SVGIG (reference sequence). The chain's CDR3 is CAWSGGRGAVYEKLFF. The CDR3, as DNA: TGTGCCTGGAGTGGAGGCAGGGGCGCGGTATACGAAAAACTGTTTTTT.

This clonotype occurred many times. CDR3 sequence: CSVGGRAFTNEQFF. The CDR3 DNA follows: TGCAGCGTTGGCGGGAGGGCCTTCACCAATGAGCAGTTCTTC. The genes are TRBV29-1 and TRBJ2-1; TRBD2 agrees at 9 bases. This CDR3 has 14 amino acids. The trim removed 4 bases at V and 6 bases at J, leaving 7 bases unmatched. Germline values: CDR1 SQVTM, CDR2 ANQGSEA.

This clonotype was seen at least ten times. V is TRBV12-3 or TRBV12-4 and J is TRBJ1-4, with 8 positions matching TRBD1. J was trimmed by 5 bases and V by 6 bases; bases with no gene match: 5. The CDR3 spans 14 residues. CDR3 region: CASSRTGSNEKLFF. The CDR3 DNA sequence: TGTGCCAGCAGCAGGACAGGGTCCAATGAAAAACTGTTTTTT.

This clonotype was seen a few times. This sequence joins TRBV24-1 and TRBJ2-2; 7 bases fit TRBD1. CDR1 is KGHDR and CDR2 is SFDVKD in the germline V gene. Trimming removed 8 bases from V and 4 bases from J; junction bases left unmatched: 3. CDR3 length equals 13 residues. This CDR3 reads CATKEGATGELFF. The CDR3 DNA reads TGTGCCACCAAAGAGGGGGCCACCGGGGAGCTGTTTTTT.

This clonotype was observed a handful of times. The chain combines TRBV4-1 with TRBJ2-4, with D possibly being TRBD2 (7 bases). The V gene's germline CDR1 is MGHRA and CDR2 YSYEKL. CDR3 length: 14 amino acids. V gave up 3 bases and J gave up 5 bases, with 11 bases separating them. Here the CDR3 DNA reads TGCGCCAGCAGCCATGCGGGGGCAGAAAACATTCAGTACTTC. Its translation is CASSHAGAENIQYF.

V is TRBV7-2 and J is TRBJ1-2; D not resolved. This CDR3 has 13 residues. Germline V gene sequence: CDR1 SGHTA, CDR2 FQGNSA. The germline V and J ends were trimmed by 3 bases and 4 bases, with 9 bases remaining between them. The CDR3, as DNA: TGTGCCAGCAGCTTCAAACCGGTCTATGGCTACACCTTC. Protein product: CASSFKPVYGYTF.

The chain links TRBV7-2 to TRBJ2-7; D gene ambiguous. The CDR3 extends over 13 amino acids. V was pared by 0 bases and J by 4 bases, with 7 bases between. Germline V lookup: CDR1 SGHTA, CDR2 FQGNSA. CDR3 in amino acids: CASSLALSYEQYV. DNA for the CDR3: TGTGCCAGCAGCTTAGCGCTCTCTTACGAGCAGTACGTC.

This clonotype occurred a few times. The V call is TRBV30, the J call TRBJ2-1; D gene uncertain. This CDR3 spans 14 amino acids. The ends were cut back, 1 base at V and 0 bases at J, with 7 bases in the middle. Germline assignment: CDR1 GTSNPN and CDR2 SVGIG (reference sequence). The CDR3 DNA follows: TGTGCCTGGAGTGCTCCTTCCTCCTACAATGAGCAGTTCTTC. Its translation: CAWSAPSSYNEQFF.

The chain uses TRBV27 and TRBJ1-5; possibly TRBD1 for D (5 bases). The V and J ends lost 3 bases and 9 bases respectively, with 12 bases between them. Germline V gene data show CDR1 as MNHEY and CDR2 as SMNVEV (reference sequence). The CDR3 spans 13 residues. The CDR3 nucleotides are TGTGCCAGCAGTTTCTCACGGGGGTCGCCCCAGCATTTT. Translating gives CASSFSRGSPQHF.

This clonotype was counted at least ten times. The V gene is TRBV30, the J gene TRBJ1-1; D is uncertain. The CDR3 consists of 12 residues. Trimming pared 8 bases from V and 11 bases from J, leaving 21 bases between. Germline V gene lookup returns CDR1 GTSNPN and CDR2 SVGIG (reference sequence). The CDR3 spells CAQLQESLNAFF. The CDR3 nucleotides are TGTGCCCAGCTCCAGGAGTCCCTTAATGCTTTCTTT.

The gene calls are TRBV12-3 or TRBV12-4 and TRBJ1-1; 9 bases match TRBD1. J gave up 5 bases and V 4 bases, and 8 bases lay outside the gene matches. The CDR3 runs 15 residues. The CDR3 DNA sequence: TGTGCCAGCAGTTCCCGTGGACAGGGGCCAACTGAAGCTTTCTTT. This encodes CASSSRGQGPTEAFF.

This clonotype has at least ten counts. The chain couples TRBV20-1 to TRBJ2-2, with 8 bases matching TRBD1. The V gene's germline CDR1 is DFQATT and CDR2 SNEGSKA (reference sequence). The CDR3 has 13 amino acids. The J segment lost 7 bases and the V segment lost 6 bases, leaving 7 bases of the junction unmatched. CDR3 sequence: CSALTGAGGELFF. DNA for the CDR3: TGCAGTGCCCTGACAGGGGCCGGCGGGGAGCTGTTTTTT.

As concerns this clonotype: Given a much more abundant clone one base away, this may be a read error. This sequence joins TRBV5-1 and TRBJ1-4; unclear D gene. There are 14 residues in the CDR3. The germline V and J ends were trimmed by 0 bases and 5 bases, with 8 bases remaining between them. Germline loops: CDR1 SGHRS, CDR2 YFSETQ. Here the CDR3 DNA reads TGCGCCAGCAGCTTGGGCCCGGACAATGAAAAACTGTTTTTT. Translating gives CASSLGPDNEKLFF.